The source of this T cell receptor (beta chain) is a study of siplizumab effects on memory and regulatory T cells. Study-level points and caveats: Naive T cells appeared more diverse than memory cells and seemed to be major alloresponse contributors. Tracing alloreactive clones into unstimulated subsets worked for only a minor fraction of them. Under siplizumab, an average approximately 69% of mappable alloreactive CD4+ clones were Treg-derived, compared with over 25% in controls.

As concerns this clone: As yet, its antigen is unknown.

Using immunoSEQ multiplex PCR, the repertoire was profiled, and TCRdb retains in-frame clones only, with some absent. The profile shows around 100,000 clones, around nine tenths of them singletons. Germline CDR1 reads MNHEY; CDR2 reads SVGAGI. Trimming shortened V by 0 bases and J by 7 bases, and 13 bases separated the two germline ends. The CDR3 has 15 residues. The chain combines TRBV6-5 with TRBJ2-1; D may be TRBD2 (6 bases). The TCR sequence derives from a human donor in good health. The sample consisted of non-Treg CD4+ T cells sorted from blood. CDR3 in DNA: TGTGCCAGCAGTTACTCGACTGCGGGACTTAATGAGCAGTTCTTC. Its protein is CASSYSTAGLNEQFF.